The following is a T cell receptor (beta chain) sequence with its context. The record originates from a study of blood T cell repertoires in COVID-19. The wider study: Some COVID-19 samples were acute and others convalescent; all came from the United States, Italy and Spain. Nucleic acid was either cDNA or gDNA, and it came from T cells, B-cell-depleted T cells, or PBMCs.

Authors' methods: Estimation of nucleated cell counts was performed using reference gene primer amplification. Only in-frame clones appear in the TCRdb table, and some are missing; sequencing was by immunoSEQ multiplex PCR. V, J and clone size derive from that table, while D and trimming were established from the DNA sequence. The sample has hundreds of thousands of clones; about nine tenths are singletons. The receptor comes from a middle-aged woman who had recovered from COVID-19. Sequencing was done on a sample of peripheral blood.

The CDR3 protein is CASSLGGSNYGYTF. The DNA for the CDR3 is TGTGCCAGCAGCTTAGGGGGCTCCAACTATGGCTACACCTTC. The chain has TRBV7-3 and TRBJ1-2; D may be TRBD1 (6 bases). The CDR3 has 14 residues. CDR1 is SGHTA and CDR2 is FQGTGA in the germline V gene. Trimming removed 2 bases at V and 2 bases at J, with 9 bases between. Looking up the rest from reference TRBV7-3 and TRBJ1-2 gives the full variable domain: GAGVSQTPSNKVTEKGKYVELRCDPISGHTALYWYRQSLGQGPEFLIYFQGTGAADDSGLPNDRFFAVRPEGSVSTLKIQRTERGDSAVYLCASSLGGSNYGYTFGSGTRLTVV.